Included here is one TCR beta chain sequence, with context. In the original workflow: Reference gene primers were amplified, and this amplification served to estimate nucleated cell counts. TCRdb keeps only in-frame clones here, not all; method: immunoSEQ multiplex PCR. The D gene and trimming were derived from the DNA, and the V and J assignments and clone size from that table. The profile shows 200,000 or so clones, roughly four fifths of them singletons. These data are taken from a study of blood T cell repertoires in COVID-19. Across the whole study: Sample material is recorded as cDNA or gDNA derived from T cells, B-cell-depleted T cells, or PBMCs.

Individuals drawn from around 25 US areas were roughly 18 to 100 years old. Which cohort a participant joined came from the clinical history participants gave. The sequence was obtained from a man aged 35-49 years who had recovered from COVID-19. The sequenced sample consisted of PBMCs or T cells enriched from blood (not recorded which).

The CDR3 region has the DNA TGTGCCAGCAGCTTAGCGGGAGTACAAGAGACCCAGTACTTC. It specifies CASSLAGVQETQYF. V gene TRBV7-9 combines with J gene TRBJ2-5; D is possibly TRBD2 (5 bases). This CDR3 region has 14 residues. Germline V gene data show CDR1 as SEHNR and CDR2 as FQNEAQ (reference sequence). Trimming took off 0 bases at V and 2 bases at J, with 7 bases between the two ends.